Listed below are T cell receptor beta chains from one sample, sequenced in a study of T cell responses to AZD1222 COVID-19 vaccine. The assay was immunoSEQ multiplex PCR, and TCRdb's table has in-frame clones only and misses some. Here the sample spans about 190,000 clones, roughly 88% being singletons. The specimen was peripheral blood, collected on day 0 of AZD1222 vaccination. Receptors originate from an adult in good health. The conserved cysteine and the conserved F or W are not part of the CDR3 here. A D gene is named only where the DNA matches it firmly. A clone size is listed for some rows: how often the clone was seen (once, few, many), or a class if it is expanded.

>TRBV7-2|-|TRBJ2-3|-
ASSLNRPSDTDTQY
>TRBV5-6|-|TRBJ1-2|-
ASSFRGFVDYGYT
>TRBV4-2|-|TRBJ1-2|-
ASSEATPGEANYGYT
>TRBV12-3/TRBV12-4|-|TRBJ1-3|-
ASSRETIY
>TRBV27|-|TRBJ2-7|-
ASSLVSGTGNLYEQY
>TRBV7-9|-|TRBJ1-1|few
ASSLTVNTEAF
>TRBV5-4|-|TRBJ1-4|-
ASSPEADNKKLF
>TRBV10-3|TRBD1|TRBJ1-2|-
AIRDGQGALIYGYT
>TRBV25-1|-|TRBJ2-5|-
ASRQGETQY
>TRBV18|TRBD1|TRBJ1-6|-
ASSPRTGGHSPLH
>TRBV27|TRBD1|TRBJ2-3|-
ASSLRQGGPDTQY
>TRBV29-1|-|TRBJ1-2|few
SVGYPGAEGWQRYGYT
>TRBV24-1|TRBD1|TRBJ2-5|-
ATSDPGQQETQY
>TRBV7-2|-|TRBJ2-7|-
ASSPGIPNSYEQY
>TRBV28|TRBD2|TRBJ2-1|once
ASSFSGWYNEQF
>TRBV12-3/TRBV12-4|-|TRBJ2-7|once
ASSFGNPYEQY
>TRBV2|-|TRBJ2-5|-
ASSDRLQETQY
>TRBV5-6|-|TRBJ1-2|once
ASSFSTVNYGYT
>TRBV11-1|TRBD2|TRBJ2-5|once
ASNRLADSQETQY
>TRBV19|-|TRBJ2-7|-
ASSSPRDSYEQY
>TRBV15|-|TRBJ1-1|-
ATSSLGGEDTEAF
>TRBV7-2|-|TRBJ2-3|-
ASSLAGGRTDTQY
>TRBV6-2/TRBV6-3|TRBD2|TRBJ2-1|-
ASSSPSGGEVHEQF
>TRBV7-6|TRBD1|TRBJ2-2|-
ASSLAGKGGEYFTGELF
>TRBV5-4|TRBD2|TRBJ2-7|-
ASSSATSAYEQY
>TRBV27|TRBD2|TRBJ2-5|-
ASSPRLAGGETQY